This TCR beta chain comes out of a study of CD8 T cells in ankylosing spondylitis. Study observations and caveats: Significant enrichment of disease-linked clones was reported in matched ankylosing spondylitis synovial fluid. A motif in TCR beta, a set of under ten highly homologous variants, appeared characteristic of ankylosing spondylitis blood.

It was by quantitative 5'-RACE with molecular barcodes that TCR beta libraries were made. MiXCR, applied by TCRdb to the 5' RACE reads, yields one record per CDR3 protein. Of around 890,000 distinct CDR3 sequences in the sample, about 10% are singletons; the top ten hold approximately 0.46%. This clonotype was detected a few times. Its antigen remains unknown. The sample taken for sequencing was blood, either unsorted or a sorted T cell fraction (not recorded which). This receptor was taken from a male donor with ankylosing spondylitis.

The CDR3 region is CSARDQRRSHTEAFF. The CDR3 DNA sequence: TGCAGTGCTAGAGATCAGAGACGGTCCCACACTGAAGCTTTCTTT. The rearrangement joins TRBV20-1 to TRBJ1-1, with D hard to call. From germline, CDR1 is DFQATT and CDR2 SNEGSKA (reference sequence). The length of the CDR3 is 15 residues. Trimming cost V 0 bases and J 3 bases, with 14 bases left between them.